The 20 T cell receptor beta chains listed next were all sequenced from one sample in a study of T cell changes during pregnancy in multiple sclerosis. The protocol was immunoSEQ multiplex PCR, while the TCRdb copy is restricted to in-frame clones and leaves out a portion. The sample consists of approximately 17,000 clones, approximately 84% of them appearing once. The starting material was CD8+ T cells from peripheral blood mononuclear cells, obtained in the second trimester of pregnancy. All receptors derive from a female donor in good health, enrolled as a control in a pregnancy study.

This clone was seen only once. Compared with germline, one end of the junction differs, possibly owing to a read error. CDR3 in DNA: TGTGCCAGCATTCCAGTTTTCAACAACGGGGAGCTGTTTTTT. Its translation is CASIPVFNNGELFF. The chain recombines TRBV28 with TRBJ2-2; D call uncertain. The CDR3 has 14 amino acids. CDR1 and CDR2 (germline): MDHEN, SYDVKM.

The rearrangement joins TRBV16 to TRBJ2-3; perhaps TRBD2 as D (5 bases). Trimming cost V 0 bases and J 6 bases, with 13 bases left between them. This CDR3 contains 15 residues. Germline V gene lookup returns CDR1 KGHSY and CDR2 FQNENV. The chain's CDR3 is CASSQSEASRDTQYF. The CDR3 bases are TGTGCCAGCAGCCAATCTGAGGCTAGCCGGGATACGCAGTATTTT. Full variable domain (missing parts from reference TRBV16 and TRBJ2-3): GEEVAQTPKHLVRGEGQKAKLYCAPIKGHSYVFWYQQVLKNEFKFLISFQNENVFDETGMPKERFSAKCLPNSPCSLEIQATKLEDSAVYFCASSQSEASRDTQYFGPGTRLTVL.

The genes are TRBV7-8 and TRBJ1-2; 7 bases are a match to TRBD1. This CDR3 has 13 residues. The V segment lost 1 base and the J segment 5 bases; nucleotides outside the gene matches: 1. CDR1 and CDR2 from the germline V gene are SGHVS and FQNEAQ. The DNA of the CDR3 is TGTGCCAGCAGCTTAGAGACAGGGTATGGCTACACCTTC. It translates to CASSLETGYGYTF. Variable domain in full (rest from reference TRBV7-8 and TRBJ1-2): GAGVSQSPRYKVAKRGQDVALRCDPISGHVSLFWYQQALGQGPEFLTYFQNEAQLDKSGLPSDRFFAERPEGSVSTLKIQRTQQEDSAVYLCASSLETGYGYTFGSGTRLTVV.

This chain links TRBV15 with TRBJ1-5; tentatively, D is TRBD1 (6 bases). Germline V gene data show CDR1 as LNHNV and CDR2 as YYDKDF (reference sequence). The V gene lost 5 bases and the J gene lost 5 bases, with 13 bases spanning the gap. The length of the CDR3 is 14 residues. The CDR3 sequence is CATSASGVYQPQHF. The CDR3 bases are TGTGCCACCAGCGCATCAGGGGTATATCAGCCCCAGCATTTT.

The chain carries TRBV4-3 and TRBJ1-1; the match to TRBD1 covers 10 bases. There are 19 residues in the CDR3. The germline gives CDR1 LGHNA, CDR2 YSLEER. V gave up 0 bases and J gave up 1 base; unmatched junction bases: 11. CDR3 sequence: CASSQDPGTGESGNTEAFF. CDR3 sequence (DNA): TGCGCCAGCAGCCAAGATCCAGGGACAGGGGAGAGCGGGAACACTGAAGCTTTCTTT.

The chain uses TRBV2 and TRBJ1-2, with TRBD1 matching 7 bases. CDR1 and CDR2 from the germline V gene are SNHLY and FYNNEI. This CDR3 spans 15 amino acids. V lost 7 bases and J lost 3; bases outside the gene matches: 11. The DNA for the CDR3 is TGTGCCAGCATATTTTCGAACAGGGGTGACTATGGCTACACCTTC. The encoded protein is CASIFSNRGDYGYTF.

J is TRBJ2-7 and V is TRBV28; 8 nucleotides agree with TRBD1. Per germline, CDR1 MDHEN and CDR2 SYDVKM. This CDR3 is built from 16 residues. Unmatched junction bases numbered 10, after V lost 3 bases and J lost 3 bases. The CDR3 is CASSLGPRQGYYEQYF. In nucleotides, the CDR3 is TGTGCCAGCAGTTTGGGGCCCCGACAGGGGTACTACGAGCAGTACTTC.

The chain couples TRBV29-1 to TRBJ1-1, with TRBD1 as a possible D gene (6 bases). Germline CDR1 SQVTM, CDR2 ANQGSEA. The V end was cut by 1 base, the J end by 4 bases, with 10 bases between. CDR3 length equals 13 residues. CDR3: CSVEVQGSTEAFF. The CDR3 region has the DNA TGCAGCGTTGAAGTTCAGGGGAGCACTGAAGCTTTCTTT.

The rearrangement links TRBV7-3 to TRBJ2-3, with D perhaps TRBD2 (6 bases). The germline V gene has CDR1 SGHTA and CDR2 FQGTGA. The CDR3 is 17 amino acids. Trimming shortened V by 1 base and J by 2 bases, and 16 bases separated the two germline ends. Here the CDR3 reads CASSLKTGTGLTDTQYF. In DNA form, the CDR3 reads TGTGCCAGCAGCTTAAAAACCGGGACTGGGCTCACAGATACGCAGTATTTT.

The chain recombines TRBV4-3 with TRBJ1-1; possibly TRBD1 for D (5 bases). Deletions cut 3 bases from V and 3 bases from J, with 14 bases between. The germline V gene encodes CDR1 LGHNA and CDR2 YSLEER. The CDR3 has 15 amino acids. The CDR3 nucleotides are TGCGCCAGCAGCCACTATGGGGCCCCTTACACTGAAGCTTTCTTT. This sequence encodes CASSHYGAPYTEAFF.

This clone was seen just once. The chain is built from TRBV28 and TRBJ1-4, with TRBD1 matching over 11 bases. The CDR3 totals 14 residues. Germline-derived CDR1 and CDR2 are MDHEN and SYDVKM. Trimming at V came to 3 bases and at J to 8 bases, leaving 2 bases not matched to a gene. The CDR3 protein is CASSLGQGVEKLFF. For the CDR3, the DNA is TGTGCCAGCAGTTTGGGACAGGGGGTGGAAAAACTGTTTTTT. Variable domain in full (rest from reference TRBV28 and TRBJ1-4): DVKVTQSSRYLVKRTGEKVFLECVQDMDHENMFWYRQDPGLGLRLIYFSYDVKMKEKGDIPEGYSVSREKKERFSLILESASTNQTSMYLCASSLGQGVEKLFFGSGTQLSVL.

This clone was picked up one time. The CDR3 here is CASSQEDFITEAFF. The CDR3 DNA reads TGCGCCAGCAGCCAAGAGGACTTCATCACTGAAGCTTTCTTT. The V call is TRBV4-1, the J call TRBJ1-1; D call uncertain. This CDR3 contains 14 residues. V lost 0 bases and J 4 bases, leaving 9 bases between the germline ends. Germline values: CDR1 MGHRA, CDR2 YSYEKL.

The chain couples TRBV9 to TRBJ1-1; 9 bases align to TRBD1. CDR3 length equals 15 residues. The V and J ends lost 3 bases and 6 bases, in that order; junction bases with no gene match: 9. Germline-derived CDR1 and CDR2 are SGDLS and YYNGEE. Here the CDR3 reads CASSARTGEVSEAFF. The CDR3, as DNA: TGTGCCAGCAGCGCCCGGACAGGGGAGGTTTCTGAAGCTTTCTTT.

The chain is built from TRBV5-1 and TRBJ2-2; 8 bases are shared with TRBD1. CDR1 and CDR2 (germline): SGHRS, YFSETQ. The CDR3 contains 11 residues. After removal of 2 bases from V and 13 bases from J, the junction contained 1 base not matched to a gene. CDR3 in DNA: TGCGCCAGCAGCTTTGGACAGGGGCTGTTTTTT. Protein: CASSFGQGLFF.

The rearrangement links TRBV6-5 to TRBJ1-2; no reliable D call. The CDR3 has 14 residues. The V and J ends lost 2 bases and 0 bases respectively, with 7 bases between them. CDR1 and CDR2 (germline): MNHEY, SVGAGI. CDR3 nucleotide sequence: TGTGCCAGCAGTTACCAACAGACTAACTATGGCTACACCTTC. Its translation is CASSYQQTNYGYTF.

The rearrangement joins TRBV13 to TRBJ1-1; weak D call: TRBD1 (6 bases). This CDR3 is 15 amino acids long. V lost 5 bases, J lost 4 bases, and 17 bases lay in between. The germline CDR1 and CDR2 sequences are PRHDT and FYEKMQ (reference sequence). CDR3 in amino acids: CASSARGGRGTEAFF. The CDR3 bases are TGTGCCAGCAGCGCAAGGGGGGGGCGTGGCACTGAAGCTTTCTTT.

This clone was found once. This chain links TRBV4-3 with TRBJ2-7; TRBD2 matches 10 bases. Germline-derived CDR1 and CDR2 are LGHNA and YSLEER. Germline trimming cut 2 bases from V and 4 bases from J; bases unmatched to any gene: 5. The CDR3 contains 15 residues. CDR3 residues: CASSQYGTSAYEQYF. As DNA, the CDR3 is TGCGCCAGCAGCCAATATGGGACTAGCGCATACGAGCAGTACTTC.

This clone was seen only a few times. The chain carries TRBV5-1 and TRBJ1-1, with D hard to call. CDR3 length: 15 residues. V lost 0 bases, J lost 0 bases, and 9 bases lay in between. Germline CDR1 reads SGHRS; CDR2 reads YFSETQ. CDR3 protein: CASSLDSGMNTEAFF. The DNA of the CDR3 is TGCGCCAGCAGCTTGGATTCGGGAATGAACACTGAAGCTTTCTTT.

The CDR3 protein is CASETGPNTGELFF. CDR3 coding DNA: TGTGCTAGTGAGACAGGGCCGAACACCGGGGAGCTGTTTTTT. The rearrangement links TRBV12-5 to TRBJ2-2; the match to TRBD1 covers 7 bases. V lost 7 bases and J lost 0; bases outside the gene matches: 2. Germline V gene sequence: CDR1 LGHNT, CDR2 FRNRAP. The CDR3 runs 14 residues.

The chain employs TRBV5-5 and TRBJ1-3, with D possibly TRBD1 on 5 matching bases. CDR1 is SGHKS, CDR2 YYEKEE, per germline (reference sequence). The CDR3 extends over 16 amino acids. Trimming left V 1 base short and J 0 bases short, with 11 bases between. In DNA form, the CDR3 reads TGTGCCAGCAGCTTGATTAGTGGGGCCTCTGGAAACACCATATATTTT. This gives the protein CASSLISGASGNTIYF.